These T cell receptor beta chains were read from a single sample in a study of blood T cell repertoires in COVID-19. Measured with immunoSEQ multiplex PCR; TCRdb has only the in-frame clones, and not every one. The sample consists of around 200,000 clones, under 90% of them appearing once. Sequenced: peripheral blood. The source of these receptors is a person between 65 and 79 years old with COVID-19, enrolled during active disease. The CDR3 runs from the conserved cysteine through the conserved F or W. A D gene is named only where the DNA matches it firmly. Size is omitted from some rows. Given values are once, few, many or a class for expanded clones.

V gene	D gene	clone size	J gene	CDR3 protein	CDR3 DNA
TRBV5-5	.	once	TRBJ2-2	CASSLGTVLTGELFF	TGTGCCAGCAGCTTGGGGACAGTCCTCACCGGGGAGCTGTTTTTT
TRBV28	.	once	TRBJ1-6	CASSLRGAWSSPLHF	TGTGCCAGCAGTTTACGGGGGGCGTGGAGCTCACCCCTCCACTTT
TRBV27	.	.	TRBJ2-5	CASRGGPYETQYF	TGTGCCAGCAGGGGGGGGCCTTACGAGACCCAGTACTTC
TRBV7-9	.	.	TRBJ2-2	CASSLAQTGELFF	TGTGCCAGCAGCTTAGCCCAAACCGGGGAGCTGTTTTTT
TRBV4-2	TRBD2	.	TRBJ2-3	CASSQEVSGGPADTQYF	TGTGCCAGCAGCCAAGAAGTGTCGGGAGGTCCCGCAGATACGCAGTATTTT
TRBV24-1	.	.	TRBJ2-1	CATSDVGLLANEQFF	TGTGCCACCAGTGATGTTGGCCTCTTGGCCAATGAGCAGTTCTTC
TRBV10-3	.	.	TRBJ1-2	CAISDQAGMFGYTF	TGTGCCATCAGTGACCAGGCTGGTATGTTTGGCTACACCTTC
TRBV19	.	once	TRBJ2-2	CASQISNTGELFF	TGTGCCAGCCAGATTTCGAACACCGGGGAGCTGTTTTTT
TRBV7-2	TRBD1	.	TRBJ2-5	CASSLQGQGIETQYF	TGTGCCAGCAGCTTACAGGGACAGGGAATAGAGACCCAGTACTTC
TRBV13	TRBD2	few	TRBJ2-5	CASSPTRLAGADQETQYF	TGTGCCAGCAGCCCAACACGACTAGCGGGGGCGGACCAAGAGACCCAGTACTTC
TRBV29-1	TRBD1	.	TRBJ2-7	CSVRQGAGEQYF	TGCAGCGTTAGACAGGGGGCGGGCGAGCAGTACTTC
TRBV29-1	TRBD1	.	TRBJ2-7	CSVGTGGTEQYF	TGCAGCGTTGGTACAGGGGGCACCGAGCAGTACTTC
TRBV6-5	.	.	TRBJ1-6	CASASEGRASPLHF	TGTGCCAGCGCCTCGGAGGGGAGGGCTTCACCCCTCCACTTT
TRBV2	.	.	TRBJ2-1	CASSDSSYNEQFF	TGTGCCAGCTCGGACAGCTCCTACAATGAGCAGTTCTTC
TRBV20-1	.	.	TRBJ2-7	CSASRGRGWSSYEQYF	TGCAGTGCTAGTCGTGGACGGGGGTGGAGCTCCTACGAGCAGTACTTC
TRBV6-6	.	.	TRBJ1-6	CASSYEVARYYSPLHF	TGTGCCAGCAGTTACGAGGTCGCGAGGTATTATTCACCCCTCCACTTT
TRBV7-9	TRBD1	.	TRBJ2-1	CASSLGAGTGANEQFF	TGTGCCAGCAGCTTAGGGGCCGGGACAGGGGCCAATGAGCAGTTCTTC
TRBV5-5	.	.	TRBJ1-2	CASSPSTGPYGYTF	TGTGCCAGCAGCCCTTCGACAGGACCGTATGGCTACACCTTC
TRBV5-1	TRBD1	.	TRBJ1-4	CASSPIQGANEKLFF	TGCGCCAGCAGCCCGATTCAGGGGGCTAATGAAAAACTGTTTTTT
TRBV5-4	.	.	TRBJ2-2	CASGHTGELFF	TGTGCCAGCGGCCACACCGGGGAGCTGTTTTTT
TRBV7-3	TRBD2	once	TRBJ2-3	CASSSGLAGGTQYF	TGTGCCAGCAGCTCGGGACTAGCCGGGGGTACGCAGTATTTT
TRBV28	.	once	TRBJ2-1	CASSLVQNNEQFF	TGTGCCAGCAGTTTGGTACAGAACAATGAGCAGTTCTTC
TRBV20-1	TRBD1	.	TRBJ2-7	CSASLPRGTYEQYF	TGCAGTGCTAGTCTTCCCAGGGGGACCTACGAGCAGTACTTC
TRBV16	.	.	TRBJ1-1	CASSQSGGTEAFF	TGTGCCAGCAGCCAATCAGGGGGAACTGAAGCTTTCTTT
TRBV19	.	.	TRBJ2-2	CASRIGSQAPVTGELFF	TGTGCCAGTCGGATCGGGAGCCAGGCGCCCGTCACCGGGGAGCTGTTTTTT
TRBV23-1	TRBD1	.	TRBJ1-1	CASSQHRTGKVRTEAFF	TGCGCCAGCAGTCAACACAGGACAGGGAAAGTAAGAACTGAAGCTTTCTTT
TRBV7-9	.	.	TRBJ2-1	CASSLLALLQFF	TGTGCCAGCAGTCTACTAGCCCTATTGCAGTTCTTC
TRBV11-3	.	.	TRBJ2-2	CASSLGGLTNTGELFF	TGTGCCAGCAGCTTAGGAGGACTTACTAACACCGGGGAGCTGTTTTTT
TRBV2	.	.	TRBJ2-5	CASSEGLAAQETQYF	TGTGCCAGCAGTGAGGGACTTGCCGCCCAAGAGACCCAGTACTTC
TRBV10-3	.	.	TRBJ1-5	CAISVGAGVQPQHF	TGTGCCATCAGTGTGGGAGCCGGGGTTCAGCCCCAGCATTTT
TRBV24-1	.	.	TRBJ1-5	CATSDLRGFQFRNQPQHF	TGTGCCACCAGTGATTTGCGCGGGTTTCAGTTCCGCAATCAGCCCCAGCATTTT
TRBV2	.	.	TRBJ2-1	CASNGRGTYNEQFF	TGTGCCAGCAATGGCAGGGGCACCTACAATGAGCAGTTCTTC
TRBV5-1	.	.	TRBJ2-5	CASSLDTPGGETQYF	TGCGCCAGCAGCTTAGACACTCCCGGTGGAGAGACCCAGTACTTC
TRBV7-9	.	.	TRBJ2-7	CASSTGWASYEQYF	TGTGCCAGCAGCACTGGCTGGGCCTCCTACGAGCAGTACTTC
TRBV3-1/TRBV3-2	TRBD1	.	TRBJ2-6	CASSQLGQAVLTF	TGTGCCAGCAGCCAACTGGGACAGGCCGTCCTGACTTTC
TRBV11-1	TRBD2	.	TRBJ2-1	CASSYPTSGVGEQFF	TGTGCCAGCAGCTACCCGACTAGCGGGGTAGGTGAGCAGTTCTTC
TRBV12-3/TRBV12-4	.	.	TRBJ1-1	CASSFREDTEAFF	TGTGCCAGCAGTTTCAGGGAAGACACTGAAGCTTTCTTT
TRBV28	TRBD2	.	TRBJ2-7	CASSTRGLAVSYEQYF	TGTGCCAGCAGTACCCGGGGACTAGCGGTCTCCTACGAGCAGTACTTC
TRBV6-2/TRBV6-3	TRBD1	.	TRBJ2-6	CASSYRTGSITGANVLTF	TGTGCCAGCAGTTACCGGACAGGGAGTATTACTGGGGCCAACGTCCTGACTTTC